These T cell receptor beta chains were read from a single sample in a study of human T cells and chemical hapten exposure. TCRdb passed the RACE reads through MiXCR, listing each CDR3 protein once. The sample holds more than 75,000 distinct CDR3 sequences, approximately 8% seen once. Sequenced material: whole blood. The source of these receptors is a male donor in good health. Some clones in this sample may be carry-over from other donors' samples. Each CDR3 is given with its conserved first and last residue. The D gene is left open where the match is weak. Clone size is not always given. Where it is, it says once, few, many or a class for expanded clones.

many	TRBJ1-5	TRBV10-1	.	CASSWDGRLRNQPQHF	TGCGCCAGCAGTTGGGACGGACGATTAAGAAATCAGCCCCAGCATTTT
.	TRBJ1-1	TRBV5-1	TRBD1	CASSLQGADTEAFF	TGCGCCAGCAGCTTACAGGGGGCTGACACTGAAGCTTTCTTT
few	TRBJ2-7	TRBV5-1	TRBD1	CASSHPGQGGYEQYF	TGCGCCAGCAGCCACCCCGGACAGGGAGGATACGAGCAGTACTTC
many	TRBJ2-7	TRBV20-1	.	CSARWVGDSYEQYF	TGCAGTGCTAGGTGGGTTGGGGACTCCTACGAGCAGTACTTC
few	TRBJ1-3	TRBV16	.	CASSQSIEASYSGNTIYF	TGTGCCAGCAGCCAATCAATTGAGGCCTCCTACTCTGGAAACACCATATATTTT
many	TRBJ2-2	TRBV4-2	.	CASSERDRSTGELFF	TGTGCCAGCTCAGAGCGGGACAGAAGCACCGGGGAGCTGTTTTTT
many	TRBJ2-1	TRBV11-2	.	CASSLGDSPYNEQFF	TGTGCCAGCAGCTTAGGGGACTCACCCTACAATGAGCAGTTCTTC
few	TRBJ1-5	TRBV2	.	CASSETEGTMAQHF	TGTGCCAGCAGTGAAACGGAAGGGACCATGGCCCAGCATTTT
many	TRBJ2-1	TRBV7-9	TRBD1	CASSLAGQGIDEQFF	TGTGCCAGCAGCTTAGCGGGACAGGGGATCGATGAGCAGTTCTTC
.	TRBJ1-2	TRBV19	.	CASSPIYDYGYTF	TGTGCCAGTAGTCCCATTTACGACTATGGCTACACCTTC
.	TRBJ2-2	TRBV5-1	.	CASSLGAENTGELFF	TGCGCCAGCAGCTTGGGAGCGGAGAACACCGGGGAGCTGTTTTTT
.	TRBJ2-5	TRBV27	TRBD2	CASSSMTSGGQYQETQYF	TGTGCCAGCAGTTCCATGACTAGCGGGGGACAGTACCAAGAGACCCAGTACTTC
.	TRBJ2-1	TRBV27	TRBD2	CASSTHLRELIGEQFF	TGTGCCAGCAGTACCCACTTGCGGGAGTTAATTGGTGAGCAGTTCTTC
.	TRBJ1-5	TRBV12-3/TRBV12-4	TRBD1	CASRTGDGQPQHF	TGTGCCAGCAGGACAGGGGACGGCCAGCCCCAGCATTTT
many	TRBJ2-3	TRBV4-3	TRBD1	CASSQVAGTVLSSTDTQYF	TGCGCCAGCAGCCAAGTCGCAGGGACAGTTCTTTCTAGCACAGATACGCAGTATTTT
few	TRBJ1-2	TRBV6-6	.	CASSSTGQGGYTF	TGTGCCAGCAGTTCCACAGGGCAAGGAGGCTACACCTTC
few	TRBJ2-1	TRBV12-5	.	CASGLILGHNNEQFF	TGTGCTAGTGGTTTGATATTAGGACACAACAATGAGCAGTTCTTC
.	TRBJ2-1	TRBV2	TRBD2	CASSEKREGSKPSYNEQFF	TGTGCCAGCAGTGAAAAGCGGGAGGGGTCCAAGCCTTCCTACAATGAGCAGTTCTTC
.	TRBJ2-4	TRBV27	.	CASSLLADKNIQYF	TGTGCCAGCAGTTTATTAGCGGACAAAAACATTCAGTACTTC
.	TRBJ2-2	TRBV6-5	.	CASSYDSTRGELFF	TGTGCCAGCAGTTACGACAGCACCCGCGGGGAGCTGTTTTTT
few	TRBJ1-1	TRBV12-3/TRBV12-4	TRBD1	CASILTGVGNTEAFF	TGTGCCAGCATTCTAACAGGGGTAGGGAACACTGAAGCTTTCTTT
.	TRBJ2-3	TRBV20-1	TRBD2	CSARGGGTSGMDTQYF	TGCAGTGCTAGAGGGGGAGGGACTAGCGGGATGGATACGCAGTATTTT
few	TRBJ1-5	TRBV20-1	.	CSARDHQYRLNNQPQHF	TGCAGTGCTAGAGATCATCAGTACAGGCTGAACAATCAGCCCCAGCATTTT
few	TRBJ2-7	TRBV7-8	.	CASSLAELGPYEQYF	TGTGCCAGCAGCTTAGCTGAACTTGGCCCCTACGAGCAGTACTTC
.	TRBJ2-1	TRBV2	.	CASAQHGRNEQFF	TGTGCCAGCGCACAACATGGGCGCAATGAGCAGTTCTTC
.	TRBJ1-2	TRBV19	.	CASSVPDNYGYTF	TGTGCCAGTAGTGTCCCGGATAACTATGGCTACACCTTC
few	TRBJ2-7	TRBV29-1	TRBD2	CSVRTSASSYEQYF	TGCAGCGTAAGGACTAGCGCCAGCTCCTACGAGCAGTACTTC
.	TRBJ2-2	TRBV6-5	.	CASSGPDSAGELFF	TGTGCCAGCAGTGGCCCCGACAGCGCCGGGGAGCTGTTTTTT
many	TRBJ2-1	TRBV29-1	.	CSVEDAANKRFHEQFF	TGCAGCGTTGAAGATGCGGCGAATAAGCGCTTTCATGAGCAGTTCTTC
few	TRBJ2-7	TRBV6-2/TRBV6-3	.	CASSPLHEQYF	TGTGCCAGCAGTCCGCTCCACGAGCAGTACTTC
few	TRBJ2-2	TRBV19	.	CASRGKAGENTGELFF	TGTGCCAGTCGAGGGAAAGCCGGGGAGAACACCGGGGAGCTGTTTTTT
few	TRBJ2-3	TRBV6-2/TRBV6-3	TRBD2	CASSYPSGLAGGTGTDTQYF	TGTGCCAGCAGTTACCCGTCGGGACTAGCGGGGGGTACCGGCACAGATACGCAGTATTTT
few	TRBJ1-1	TRBV15	.	CATSRDGSNTEAFF	TGTGCCACCAGCAGGGACGGGTCGAACACTGAAGCTTTCTTT
.	TRBJ2-7	TRBV6-6	.	CASSASYEQYF	TGTGCCAGCAGTGCCTCCTACGAGCAGTACTTC
many	TRBJ2-1	TRBV18	.	CASSISGPGDNEQFF	TGTGCCAGCTCAATTTCGGGTCCCGGTGACAATGAGCAGTTCTTC
.	TRBJ2-1	TRBV6-6	TRBD2	CASSPSPSGRADNEQFF	TGTGCCAGCAGTCCGTCCCCTAGCGGGAGGGCCGATAATGAGCAGTTCTTC
few	TRBJ2-1	TRBV29-1	TRBD2	CSVAGGPHEQFF	TGCAGCGTTGCGGGAGGGCCACATGAGCAGTTCTTC
many	TRBJ2-7	TRBV3-1	TRBD1	CASSQGTGTYEQYF	TGTGCCAGCAGCCAAGGGACAGGGACCTACGAGCAGTACTTC
.	TRBJ2-2	TRBV5-1	TRBD2	CASSSSGGALTGELFF	TGCGCCAGCAGCTCGAGCGGGGGGGCCCTCACCGGGGAGCTGTTTTTT
few	TRBJ2-5	TRBV10-3	.	CAIRDPRRETQYF	TGTGCCATCCGGGACCCTCGTCGGGAGACCCAGTACTTC
.	TRBJ1-1	TRBV3-1	.	CASSHYPSGGRASEAFF	TGTGCCAGCAGCCATTATCCTAGCGGGGGGAGAGCATCGGAAGCTTTCTTT
.	TRBJ2-1	TRBV5-1	TRBD2	CASSSAGGYNEQFF	TGCGCCAGCAGCTCCGCGGGGGGGTACAATGAGCAGTTCTTC
many	TRBJ2-3	TRBV7-8	TRBD2	CASSLTSGRPDTQYF	TGTGCCAGCAGCTTGACTAGCGGGAGGCCAGATACGCAGTATTTT
few	TRBJ2-7	TRBV7-9	TRBD1	CASSPRTGGREQYF	TGTGCCAGCAGCCCCCGGACAGGGGGACGGGAGCAGTACTTC
few	TRBJ2-7	TRBV29-1	TRBD1	CSVDSTGYEQYF	TGCAGCGTTGACTCGACAGGGTACGAGCAGTACTTC
many	TRBJ2-7	TRBV4-3	TRBD2	CASSQDPSGGRYEQYF	TGCGCCAGCAGCCAAGACCCTAGCGGGGGAAGGTACGAGCAGTACTTC